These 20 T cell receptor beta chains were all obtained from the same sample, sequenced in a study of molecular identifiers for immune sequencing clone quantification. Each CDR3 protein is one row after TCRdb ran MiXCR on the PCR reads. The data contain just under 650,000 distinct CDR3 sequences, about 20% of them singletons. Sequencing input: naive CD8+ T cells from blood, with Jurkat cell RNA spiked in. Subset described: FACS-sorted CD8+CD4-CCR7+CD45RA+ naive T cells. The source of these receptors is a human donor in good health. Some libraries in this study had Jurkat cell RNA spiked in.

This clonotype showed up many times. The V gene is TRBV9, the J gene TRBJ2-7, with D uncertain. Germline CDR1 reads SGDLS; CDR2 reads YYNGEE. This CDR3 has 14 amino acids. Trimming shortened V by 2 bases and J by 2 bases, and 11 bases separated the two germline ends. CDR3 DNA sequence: TGTGCCAGCAGCGTGACGGACCTGACCTACGAGCAGTACTTC. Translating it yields CASSVTDLTYEQYF.

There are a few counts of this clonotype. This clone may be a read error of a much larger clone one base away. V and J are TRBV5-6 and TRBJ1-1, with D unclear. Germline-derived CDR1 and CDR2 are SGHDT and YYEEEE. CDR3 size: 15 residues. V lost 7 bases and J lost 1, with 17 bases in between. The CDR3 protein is CASGPVGLSNTEAFF. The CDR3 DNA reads TGTGCCAGCGGCCCGGTGGGTCTTTCGAACACTGAAGCTTTCTTT.

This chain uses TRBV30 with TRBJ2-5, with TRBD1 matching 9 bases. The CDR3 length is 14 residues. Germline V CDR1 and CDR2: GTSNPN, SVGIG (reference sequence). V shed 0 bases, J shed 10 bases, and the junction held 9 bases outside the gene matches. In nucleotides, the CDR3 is TGTGCCTGGAGTGTCGGACAGGGGAGGGTGAGCCAGTACTTC. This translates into CAWSVGQGRVSQYF.

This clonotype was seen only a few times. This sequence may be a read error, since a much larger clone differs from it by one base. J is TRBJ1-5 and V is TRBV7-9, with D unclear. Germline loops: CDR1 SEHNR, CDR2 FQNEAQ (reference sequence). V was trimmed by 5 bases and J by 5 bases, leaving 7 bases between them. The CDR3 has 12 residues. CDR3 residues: CASSIDHQPQHF. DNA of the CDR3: TGTGCCAGCAGCATAGACCATCAGCCCCAGCATTTT.

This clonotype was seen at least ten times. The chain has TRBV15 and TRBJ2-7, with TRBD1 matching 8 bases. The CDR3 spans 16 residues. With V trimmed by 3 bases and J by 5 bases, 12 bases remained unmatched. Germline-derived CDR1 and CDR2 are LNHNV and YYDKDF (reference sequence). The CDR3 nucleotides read TGTGCCACCAGCAGGGCCGGGACAGGTACTTCCCACGAGCAGTACTTC. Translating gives CATSRAGTGTSHEQYF. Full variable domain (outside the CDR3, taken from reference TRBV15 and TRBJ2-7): DAMVIQNPRYQVTQFGKPVTLSCSQTLNHNVMYWYQQKSSQAPKLLFHYYDKDFNNEADTPDNFQSRRPNTSFCFLDIRSPGLGDTAMYLCATSRAGTGTSHEQYFGPGTRLTVT.

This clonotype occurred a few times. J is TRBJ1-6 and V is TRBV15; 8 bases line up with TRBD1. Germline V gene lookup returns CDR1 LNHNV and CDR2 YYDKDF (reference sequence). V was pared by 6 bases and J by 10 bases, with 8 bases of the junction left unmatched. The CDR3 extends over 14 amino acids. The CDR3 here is CATRTDRGGSPLHF. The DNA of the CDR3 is TGTGCCACCAGAACAGACAGGGGAGGGTCACCCCTCCACTTT.

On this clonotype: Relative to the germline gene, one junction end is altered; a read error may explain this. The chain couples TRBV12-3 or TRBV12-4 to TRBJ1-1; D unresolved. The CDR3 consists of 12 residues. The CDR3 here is CAGSLIGTEAFF. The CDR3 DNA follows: TGTGCCGGCAGTTTGATAGGCACTGAAGCTTTCTTT.

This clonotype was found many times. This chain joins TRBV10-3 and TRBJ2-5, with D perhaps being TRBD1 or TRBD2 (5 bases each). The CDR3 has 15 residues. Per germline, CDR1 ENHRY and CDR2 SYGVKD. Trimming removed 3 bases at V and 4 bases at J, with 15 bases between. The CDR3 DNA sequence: TGTGCCATCAGTGAAGGAGAAAGTGGGGGAGAGACCCAGTACTTC. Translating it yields CAISEGESGGETQYF.

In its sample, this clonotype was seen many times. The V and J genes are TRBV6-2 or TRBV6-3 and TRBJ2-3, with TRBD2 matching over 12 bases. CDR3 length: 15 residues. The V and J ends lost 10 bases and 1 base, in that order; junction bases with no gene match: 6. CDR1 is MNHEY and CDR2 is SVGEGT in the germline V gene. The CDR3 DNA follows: TGTGCCACCAGATGGACTAGCGGGGGCACAGATACGCAGTATTTT. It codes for CATRWTSGGTDTQYF.

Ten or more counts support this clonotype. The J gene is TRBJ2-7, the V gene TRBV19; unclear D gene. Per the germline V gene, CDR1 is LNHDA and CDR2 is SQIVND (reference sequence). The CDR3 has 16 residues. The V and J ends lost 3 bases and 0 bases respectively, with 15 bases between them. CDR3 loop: CASSIQGRSPSYEQYF. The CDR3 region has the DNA TGTGCCAGTAGTATCCAAGGCAGGTCACCCTCCTACGAGCAGTACTTC.

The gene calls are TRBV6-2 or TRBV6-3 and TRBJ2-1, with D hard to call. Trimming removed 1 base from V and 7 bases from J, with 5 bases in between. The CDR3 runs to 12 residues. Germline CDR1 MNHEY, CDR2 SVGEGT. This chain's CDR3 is CASSYYANEQFF. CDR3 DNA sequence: TGTGCCAGCAGTTACTACGCTAATGAGCAGTTCTTC.

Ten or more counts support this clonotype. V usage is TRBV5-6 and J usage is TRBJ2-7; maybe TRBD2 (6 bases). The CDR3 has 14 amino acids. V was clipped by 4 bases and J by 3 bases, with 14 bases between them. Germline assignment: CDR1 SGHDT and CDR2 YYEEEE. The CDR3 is CASSPGLTDYEQYF. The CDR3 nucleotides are TGTGCCAGCAGCCCAGGACTAACCGACTACGAGCAGTACTTC.

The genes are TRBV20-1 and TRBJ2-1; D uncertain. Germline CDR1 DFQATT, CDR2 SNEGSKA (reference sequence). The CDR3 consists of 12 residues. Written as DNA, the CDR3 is TGCAATGCCAGATTAAGACCCAATGAGCAGTTCTTC. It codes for CNARLRPNEQFF.

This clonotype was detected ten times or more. The CDR3 sequence is CASSLEDRGHEQYF. The CDR3 DNA reads TGTGCCAGCAGCTTGGAAGACAGGGGGCACGAGCAGTACTTC. The gene calls are TRBV5-5 and TRBJ2-7; 10 bases agree with TRBD1. This CDR3 has 14 residues. The V gene's germline CDR1 is SGHKS and CDR2 YYEKEE (reference sequence). Trimming removed 0 bases from V and 5 bases from J; junction bases left unmatched: 2. Supplemented by reference TRBV5-5 and TRBJ2-7, the full variable domain reads DAGVTQSPTHLIKTRGQQVTLRCSPISGHKSVSWYQQVLGQGPQFIFQYYEKEERGRGNFPDRFSARQFPNYSSELNVNALLLGDSALYLCASSLEDRGHEQYFGPGTRLTVT.

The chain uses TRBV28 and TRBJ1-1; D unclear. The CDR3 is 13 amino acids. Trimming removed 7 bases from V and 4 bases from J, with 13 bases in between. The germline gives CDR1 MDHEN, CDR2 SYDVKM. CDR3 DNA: TGTGCCAGCAACGTGGGCCGGGTCACTGAAGCTTTCTTT. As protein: CASNVGRVTEAFF.

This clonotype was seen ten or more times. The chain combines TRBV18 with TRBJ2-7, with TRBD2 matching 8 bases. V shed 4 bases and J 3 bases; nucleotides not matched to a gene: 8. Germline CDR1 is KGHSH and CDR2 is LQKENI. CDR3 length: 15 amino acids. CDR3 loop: CASSLPGLGDYEQYF. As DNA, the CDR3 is TGTGCCAGCTCACTTCCGGGACTAGGGGACTACGAGCAGTACTTC.

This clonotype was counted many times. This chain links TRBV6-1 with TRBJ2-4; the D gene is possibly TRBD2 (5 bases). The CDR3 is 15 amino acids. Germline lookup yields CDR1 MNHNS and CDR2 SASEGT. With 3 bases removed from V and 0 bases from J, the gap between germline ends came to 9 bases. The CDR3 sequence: CASSDTGIAKNIQYF. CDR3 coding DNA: TGTGCCAGCAGTGATACGGGAATAGCCAAAAACATTCAGTACTTC.

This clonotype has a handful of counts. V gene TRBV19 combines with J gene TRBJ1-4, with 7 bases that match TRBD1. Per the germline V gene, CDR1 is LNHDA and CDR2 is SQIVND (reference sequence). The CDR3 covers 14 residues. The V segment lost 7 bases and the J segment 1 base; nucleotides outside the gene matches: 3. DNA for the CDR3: TGTGCCAGTAATAACAGGGGAACTAATGAAAAACTGTTTTTT. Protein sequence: CASNNRGTNEKLFF.

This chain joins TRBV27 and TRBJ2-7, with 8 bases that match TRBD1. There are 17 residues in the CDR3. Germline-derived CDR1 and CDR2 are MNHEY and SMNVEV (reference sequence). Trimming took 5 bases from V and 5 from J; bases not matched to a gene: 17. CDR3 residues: CASSRQGWGSVRDEQYF. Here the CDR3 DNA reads TGTGCCAGCAGTAGACAGGGGTGGGGCTCGGTCCGGGACGAGCAGTACTTC.

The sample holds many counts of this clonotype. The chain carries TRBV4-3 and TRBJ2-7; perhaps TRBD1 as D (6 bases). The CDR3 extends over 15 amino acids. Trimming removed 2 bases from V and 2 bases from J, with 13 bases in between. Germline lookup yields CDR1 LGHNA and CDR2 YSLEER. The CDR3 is CASSQTGTFPYEQYF. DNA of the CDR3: TGCGCCAGCAGCCAAACCGGGACATTCCCCTACGAGCAGTACTTC.